The clone carrying this TCR beta chain appeared a few times. This entry comes from a study of technical replicates of blood from a few donors. CDR1 is MNHNY, CDR2 SVGAGI, per germline (reference sequence). The CDR3 runs to 14 residues. V lost 5 bases and J 0 bases, leaving 11 bases between the germline ends. The data were produced by immunoSEQ multiplex PCR, yet TCRdb's version contains in-frame clones alone and is incomplete. The sample lists under 20,000 clones, 80% to 90% occurring once. The clonotype comes from a human donor in good health. V is TRBV6-6 and J is TRBJ2-7, with D unresolved. The specimen was PBMCs. CDR3 sequence reads: CASSRSTFSYEQYF. The CDR3 bases are TGTGCCAGCAGTCGCTCGACATTCTCCTACGAGCAGTACTTC.